This passage covers 8 T cell receptor beta chains from one sample sequenced in a study of shared clonotypes between healthy human individuals. The data were produced by immunoSEQ multiplex PCR, yet TCRdb's version contains in-frame clones alone and is incomplete. The sample holds some 1.1 million clones; 70% to 80% are singletons and the top ten take 0.85% to 1%. The specimen sequenced was memory CD4+ T cells from PBMCs. Subset in this sample: CD45RA-negative fraction. The receptor set was obtained from a man between 18 and 29 years old in good health. Some clones in this sample may be carry-over from other donors' samples.

This clone was observed a few times. The CDR3 DNA sequence: TGTGCCAGCGCCTCAGGGCAGGGAGTTCAGCCCCAGCATTTT. Translating gives CASASGQGVQPQHF. The V gene is TRBV9, the J gene TRBJ1-5; TRBD1 is a possible D gene (5 bases). The CDR3 spans 14 residues. CDR1 SGDLS and CDR2 YYNGEE come from the germline V gene. V lost 7 bases and J 6 bases, leaving 17 bases between the germline ends.

CDR3 coding DNA: TGTGCCAGCAGCTTAGACGGTAGCTTGGGCGGGGAGCTGTTTTTT. This encodes CASSLDGSLGGELFF. The rearrangement links TRBV11-3 to TRBJ2-2; D remains unclear. The CDR3 has 15 residues. Trimming shortened V by 0 bases and J by 7 bases, and 12 bases separated the two germline ends. Germline lookup yields CDR1 SGHNT and CDR2 YENEEA.

On this clone: A far larger clone is one base from this, pointing to a likely read error. The V call is TRBV7-9, the J call TRBJ2-3; 13 bases fit TRBD2. Germline V gene sequence: CDR1 SEHNR, CDR2 FQNEAQ (reference sequence). V lost 4 bases to trimming and J lost 4 bases; unmatched junction nucleotides: 2. CDR3 length: 15 residues. CDR3 coding DNA: TGTGCCAGCAGCTCTGGACTAGCGGGAGCAGATACGCAGTATTTT. Amino acids: CASSSGLAGADTQYF.

This chain connects TRBV21-1 to TRBJ2-7. TRBV21-1 is flagged as a pseudogene. The CDR3 is made up of 17 amino acids. The CDR3 sequence: CASSNPRDPGSDLEQYF. The CDR3 DNA is TGTGCCAGCAGCAACCCCCGGGACCCTGGAAGCGACCTCGAGCAGTACTTC.

This clone turned up a few times. The V and J genes are TRBV6-5 and TRBJ2-6, with D uncertain. Trimming took 6 bases from V and 1 from J, leaving 7 bases between them. There are 14 residues in the CDR3. Per germline, CDR1 MNHEY and CDR2 SVGAGI. As DNA, the CDR3 is TGTGCCAGCAGCCGACTTTCTGGGGCCAACGTCCTGACTTTC. It translates to CASSRLSGANVLTF.

The chain combines TRBV7-8 with TRBJ1-1; D uncertain. The CDR3 is made up of 15 amino acids. The V and J ends lost 0 bases and 2 bases respectively, with 10 bases between them. The germline V gene encodes CDR1 SGHVS and CDR2 FQNEAQ. CDR3 sequence (DNA): TGTGCCAGCAGCTTAGCGCTTGGGGTTAACACTGAAGCTTTCTTT. This translates into CASSLALGVNTEAFF.

V and J are TRBV6-1 and TRBJ1-2; D not certain. Germline V gene lookup returns CDR1 MNHNS and CDR2 SASEGT. The CDR3 is 14 residues long. Deletions cut 0 bases from V and 3 bases from J, with 8 bases between. The CDR3 sequence is CASSEASRDYGYTF. In DNA, the CDR3 is TGTGCCAGCAGTGAAGCCTCAAGGGACTATGGCTACACCTTC.

The rearrangement links TRBV28 to TRBJ1-2; D is undetermined. This CDR3 has 12 residues. V lost 11 bases, J lost 0 bases, and 10 bases lay in between. Germline V gene lookup returns CDR1 MDHEN and CDR2 SYDVKM. CDR3 sequence reads: CASNSANYGYTF. In DNA form, the CDR3 reads TGTGCCTCAAACTCCGCTAACTATGGCTACACCTTC.